The T cell receptor beta chain under discussion was sequenced for a study of T-cell memory formation after mild COVID-19. Turning to the study itself: The TCR clusters were mostly specific to one donor.

TCRdb reprocessed the 5' RACE reads with MiXCR, giving one entry per CDR3 protein. The sample includes 300,000 to 350,000 distinct CDR3 sequences, roughly an eighth of them seen just once. Points from the study as a whole: A subset of responding clones appeared in pre-infection memory, suggesting cross-reactive memory joined. Shrinking CD4+ clones were chiefly CM and EM; CD8+ ones were chiefly EMRA. What remained unconfirmed was the SARS-CoV-2 specificity of second-wave clones peaking on day 37.

The table lists this clonotype with many counts. The antigen remains unidentified. The germline gives CDR1 SGHTA, CDR2 FQGNSA. The CDR3 is 13 amino acids. V lost 7 bases and J 5 bases, leaving 14 bases between the germline ends. The origin of this receptor is a man aged 18 to 29 who had mild COVID-19 (a few samples of this study predate the infection). Cell type and time point are not known. The chain couples TRBV7-2 to TRBJ1-1, with D possibly being TRBD1 (6 bases). Sequenced sample: PBMCs or a T cell subset sorted from them (not recorded which). CDR3 amino acids: CASTFQGLTEAFF. In DNA, the CDR3 is TGTGCCAGCACCTTTCAGGGGCTGACTGAAGCTTTCTTT.